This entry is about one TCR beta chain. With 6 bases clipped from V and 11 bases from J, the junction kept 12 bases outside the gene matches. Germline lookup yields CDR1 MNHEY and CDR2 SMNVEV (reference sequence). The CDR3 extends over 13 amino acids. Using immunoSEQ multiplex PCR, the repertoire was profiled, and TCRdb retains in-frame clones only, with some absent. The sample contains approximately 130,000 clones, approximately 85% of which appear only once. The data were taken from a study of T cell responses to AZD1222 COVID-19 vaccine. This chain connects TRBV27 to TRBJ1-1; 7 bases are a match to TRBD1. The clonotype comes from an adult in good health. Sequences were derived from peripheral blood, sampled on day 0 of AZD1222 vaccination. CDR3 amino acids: CASSLFMTGNAFF. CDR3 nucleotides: TGTGCCAGCAGCCTTTTTATGACAGGGAATGCTTTCTTT.